The rows below give T cell receptor beta chains drawn from one sample of a study of cytomegalovirus exposure and HLA in healthy donors. TCRdb keeps only in-frame clones here, not all; method: immunoSEQ multiplex PCR. This table holds 200,000 to 300,000 clones, about four fifths found once. What was sequenced was PBMCs. These receptors all come from a woman aged 40 to 50 in good health and CMV-seropositive. The CDR3 runs from the conserved cysteine through the conserved F or W. The D gene is left open where the match is weak. Not every row has a clone size; where given, it reads once, few, many or a size class.

cdr3_aa: CAWTRSGFNQPQHF; cdr3_nt: TGTGCCTGGACCCGATCGGGATTCAATCAGCCCCAGCATTTT; v_call: TRBV30; d_call: NA; j_call: TRBJ1-5; clone_size: NA
cdr3_aa: CASSFGRGRERLDEQYF; cdr3_nt: TGTGCCAGCAGCTTCGGGAGGGGCAGGGAACGTCTAGACGAGCAGTACTTC; v_call: TRBV5-4; d_call: TRBD2; j_call: TRBJ2-7; clone_size: NA
cdr3_aa: CASSRGTYQTYNEQFF; cdr3_nt: TGTGCCAGCAGCCGGGGGACCTACCAGACTTACAATGAGCAGTTCTTC; v_call: TRBV13; d_call: NA; j_call: TRBJ2-1; clone_size: NA
cdr3_aa: CASSPEGVSGNTIYF; cdr3_nt: TGTGCCAGCTCACCAGAAGGGGTCTCTGGAAACACCATATATTTT; v_call: TRBV18; d_call: NA; j_call: TRBJ1-3; clone_size: NA
cdr3_aa: CASSPQGQLNTEAFF; cdr3_nt: TGTGCCAGCAGTCCACAGGGACAGCTGAACACTGAAGCTTTCTTT; v_call: TRBV6-6; d_call: TRBD1; j_call: TRBJ1-1; clone_size: NA
cdr3_aa: CASRRSGGRSTGELFF; cdr3_nt: TGTGCCAGCAGACGATCTGGCGGGAGGTCTACCGGGGAGCTGTTTTTT; v_call: TRBV25-1; d_call: TRBD2; j_call: TRBJ2-2; clone_size: NA
cdr3_aa: CAISRTDNYGYTF; cdr3_nt: TGTGCCATCAGTAGGACAGATAACTATGGCTACACCTTC; v_call: TRBV10-3; d_call: NA; j_call: TRBJ1-2; clone_size: once
cdr3_aa: CASSSPGTGELFF; cdr3_nt: TGTGCCAGCAGTTCCCCAGGGACCGGGGAGCTGTTTTTT; v_call: TRBV28; d_call: NA; j_call: TRBJ2-2; clone_size: NA
cdr3_aa: CASRVEAGGTYEQYF; cdr3_nt: TGTGCCAGCAGAGTCGAAGCGGGAGGCACCTACGAGCAGTACTTC; v_call: TRBV27; d_call: TRBD2; j_call: TRBJ2-7; clone_size: NA
cdr3_aa: CASSPQWTGSYNEQFF; cdr3_nt: TGTGCCAGCAGCCCGCAATGGACTGGCTCCTACAATGAGCAGTTCTTC; v_call: TRBV7-9; d_call: NA; j_call: TRBJ2-1; clone_size: NA
cdr3_aa: CASSVTLDSLAFF; cdr3_nt: TGTGCCAGCAGCGTGACCCTGGACAGTCTGGCTTTCTTT; v_call: TRBV7-6; d_call: NA; j_call: TRBJ1-1; clone_size: NA
cdr3_aa: CASRPQGTEAFF; cdr3_nt: TGTGCCAGCAGACCACAGGGCACTGAAGCTTTCTTT; v_call: TRBV7-9; d_call: NA; j_call: TRBJ1-1; clone_size: NA
cdr3_aa: CASSPGTGHSYEQYF; cdr3_nt: TGTGCCAGCAGTCCAGGGACAGGTCATTCCTACGAGCAGTACTTC; v_call: TRBV28; d_call: TRBD1; j_call: TRBJ2-7; clone_size: NA
cdr3_aa: CASSLVRDGEQYF; cdr3_nt: TGTGCTAGCAGCTTAGTCAGGGATGGCGAGCAGTACTTC; v_call: TRBV7-7; d_call: NA; j_call: TRBJ2-7; clone_size: once
cdr3_aa: CASTTDPGTEAFF; cdr3_nt: TGTGCCAGCACCACCGACCCGGGCACTGAAGCTTTCTTT; v_call: TRBV5-4; d_call: NA; j_call: TRBJ1-1; clone_size: NA
cdr3_aa: CASSFRGTVGSQPQHF; cdr3_nt: TGTGCCAGCAGTTTTCGCGGGACGGTGGGGAGTCAGCCCCAGCATTTT; v_call: TRBV28; d_call: NA; j_call: TRBJ1-5; clone_size: NA
cdr3_aa: CASSLKTGAYEQYF; cdr3_nt: TGTGCCAGCAGCTTGAAAACAGGGGCATACGAGCAGTACTTC; v_call: TRBV5-4; d_call: TRBD1; j_call: TRBJ2-7; clone_size: NA
cdr3_aa: CASSLGAPGAETQYF; cdr3_nt: TGTGCCAGCAGCTTAGGGGCCCCAGGGGCAGAGACCCAGTACTTC; v_call: TRBV7-9; d_call: NA; j_call: TRBJ2-5; clone_size: NA
cdr3_aa: CASSLRLADAAEQYF; cdr3_nt: TGTGCCAGCAGCCTAAGACTAGCGGACGCCGCCGAGCAGTACTTC; v_call: TRBV7-9; d_call: TRBD2; j_call: TRBJ2-7; clone_size: NA
cdr3_aa: CASSGLAGGEQFF; cdr3_nt: TGTGCCAGCAGCGGTCTAGCGGGAGGCGAGCAGTTCTTC; v_call: TRBV2; d_call: TRBD2; j_call: TRBJ2-1; clone_size: NA
cdr3_aa: CASSDLTLEADTEAFF; cdr3_nt: TGTGCCAGCAGTGATCTGACTTTAGAGGCAGACACTGAAGCTTTCTTT; v_call: TRBV2; d_call: NA; j_call: TRBJ1-1; clone_size: NA
cdr3_aa: CASSLLAGGTGELFF; cdr3_nt: TGTGCCAGCAGCTTACTAGCGGGAGGGACCGGGGAGCTGTTTTTT; v_call: TRBV7-6; d_call: TRBD2; j_call: TRBJ2-2; clone_size: few
cdr3_aa: CAWIPRGAGNEKLLF; cdr3_nt: TGTGCCTGGATCCCACGGGGGGCGGGTAATGAAAAACTGTTGTTT; v_call: TRBV30; d_call: NA; j_call: TRBJ1-4; clone_size: NA
cdr3_aa: CASRTRGGDTQYF; cdr3_nt: TGTGCCAGCAGGACCCGAGGGGGCGATACGCAGTATTTT; v_call: TRBV6-5; d_call: TRBD1; j_call: TRBJ2-3; clone_size: NA